What follows are 10 T cell receptor beta chains derived from one specimen sequenced in a study of blood T cell repertoires in COVID-19. Here immunoSEQ multiplex PCR was the method, and the copy in TCRdb shows in-frame clones only, minus some. The sample consists of about 400,000 clones, approximately 91% of them appearing once. The sample taken for sequencing was PBMCs or T cells enriched from blood (not recorded which). These receptors all stem from a woman between 40 and 55 years old with acute COVID-19.

The chain recombines TRBV2 with TRBJ1-5; D is undetermined. The CDR3 contains 13 residues. Trimming stripped 3 bases from V and 7 bases from J, with 10 bases between. The germline gives CDR1 SNHLY, CDR2 FYNNEI. The CDR3 bases are TGTGCCAGCAGTGATTTAGGAGGGCAGCCCCAGCATTTT. Translation: CASSDLGGQPQHF.

The chain couples TRBV5-1 to TRBJ2-5; 7 bases are shared with TRBD1. The V segment lost 4 bases and the J segment 4 bases; nucleotides outside the gene matches: 13. Germline V gene sequence: CDR1 SGHRS, CDR2 YFSETQ. CDR3 length equals 16 residues. The CDR3 DNA reads as TGCGCCAGCAGCATAATCTCACAGGGGAGAGGAGAGACCCAGTACTTC. Residues: CASSIISQGRGETQYF.

The chain is built from TRBV7-9 and TRBJ1-1, with TRBD1 as a possible D gene (5 bases). The CDR3 has 15 amino acids. CDR1 SEHNR and CDR2 FQNEAQ come from the germline V gene (reference sequence). With 0 bases removed from V and 4 bases from J, the gap between germline ends came to 12 bases. The CDR3 region has the DNA TGTGCCAGCAGCTTAGCGCAGGGACTTAGCACTGAAGCTTTCTTT. Translated, it gives CASSLAQGLSTEAFF.

The chain is built from TRBV12-5 and TRBJ2-1, with D perhaps matching TRBD2 (7 bases). The CDR3 extends over 19 amino acids. CDR1 and CDR2 from the germline V gene are LGHNT and FRNRAP. Trimming removed 4 bases from V and 0 bases from J, with 22 bases in between. CDR3 bases: TGTGCTAGTGGTTCGGATTGGGGAGGGGGATCCCGCTCCTACAATGAGCAGTTCTTC. This sequence encodes CASGSDWGGGSRSYNEQFF. Based on the CDR3 plus reference TRBV12-5 and TRBJ2-1, the full variable domain is DARVTQTPRHKVTEMGQEVTMRCQPILGHNTVFWYRQTMMQGLELLAYFRNRAPLDDSGMPKDRFSAEMPDATLATLKIQPSEPRDSAVYFCASGSDWGGGSRSYNEQFFGPGTRLTVL.

The chain combines TRBV18 with TRBJ2-7, with TRBD2 matching 8 bases. The ends lost 2 bases at V and 6 bases at J; junction bases unmatched: 12. Germline CDR1 KGHSH, CDR2 LQKENI. The CDR3 has 16 amino acids. CDR3 DNA: TGTGCCAGCTCACCAGAGGCGGGACTAGTCTTAGGCGAGCAGTACTTC. Residues: CASSPEAGLVLGEQYF. Drawing the rest from reference TRBV18 and TRBJ2-7, the complete variable domain is NAGVMQNPRHLVRRRGQEARLRCSPMKGHSHVYWYRQLPEEGLKFMVYLQKENIIDESGMPKERFSAEFPKEGPSILRIQQVVRGDSAAYFCASSPEAGLVLGEQYFGPGTRLTVT.

The chain uses TRBV5-4 and TRBJ1-1; a weak D match, TRBD1 (6 bases). The CDR3 sequence is 15 residues long. CDR1 is SGHNT and CDR2 is YYREEE in the germline V gene (reference sequence). V gave up 3 bases and J gave up 1 base, with 13 bases separating them. Written as DNA, the CDR3 is TGTGCCAGCAGCTCGGTGGACAGAAGGAACACTGAAGCTTTCTTT. Residues: CASSSVDRRNTEAFF.

This chain connects TRBV6-1 to TRBJ1-4; D not certain. The V gene's germline CDR1 is MNHNS and CDR2 SASEGT. The CDR3 is made up of 14 amino acids. The ends were cut back, 3 bases at V and 6 bases at J, with 11 bases in the middle. CDR3 loop: CASSEWGEDEKLFF. The CDR3 bases are TGTGCCAGCAGTGAGTGGGGAGAGGATGAAAAACTGTTTTTT.

This clone occurred a few times. The gene calls are TRBV6-5 and TRBJ1-6; weak D call: TRBD1 (5 bases). With 7 bases removed from V and 7 bases from J, the gap between germline ends came to 11 bases. The germline V gene encodes CDR1 MNHEY and CDR2 SVGAGI. This CDR3 contains 13 residues. The chain's CDR3 is CASTLDRNSPLHF. The CDR3 DNA follows: TGTGCCAGCACCCTAGACAGAAATTCACCCCTCCACTTT.

This chain joins TRBV18 and TRBJ2-7, with a tentative D call TRBD1 (5 bases). The V end was cut by 0 bases, the J end by 6 bases, with 9 bases between. The germline gives CDR1 KGHSH, CDR2 LQKENI. There are 13 residues in the CDR3. The CDR3 DNA is TGTGCCAGCTCACCACCGGCAGGGTCCGAGCAGTACTTC. It is translated as CASSPPAGSEQYF.

The chain is built from TRBV29-1 and TRBJ1-3; no firm D call. The CDR3 has 11 residues. V lost 3 bases and J lost 7, with 7 bases in between. Germline V gene lookup returns CDR1 SQVTM and CDR2 ANQGSEA. In DNA form, the CDR3 reads TGCAGCGTTGACGAGGGCAACACCATATATTTT. It is translated as CSVDEGNTIYF.